Listed below are T cell receptor beta chains from one sample, sequenced in a study of cytomegalovirus exposure and HLA in healthy donors. Clones were sequenced by immunoSEQ multiplex PCR, and TCRdb holds only the in-frame ones, with some missing. This table has 95,000 to 130,000 clones, about 59% appearing once. Material: PBMCs. Receptors were obtained from a woman aged 40 to 49 in good health and CMV-seropositive. CDR3s include the opening cysteine and the closing phenylalanine or tryptophan. The D gene is left open where the match is weak. Not all rows give a size; the values are once, few, many and, for expanded clones, a class.

cdr3_length clone_size d_call j_call v_call cdr3_nt cdr3_aa
17 . . TRBJ2-4 TRBV7-9 TGTGCCAGCAGCTTGGGGGGGCTGGGAATAGTCGGAAACATTCAGTACTTC CASSLGGLGIVGNIQYF
17 . TRBD1 TRBJ2-6 TRBV19 TGTGCCAGTAGTATTGGGACAGGGGGCGCTGGGGCCAACGTCCTGACTTTC CASSIGTGGAGANVLTF
12 . . TRBJ1-1 TRBV7-9 TGTGCCAGCCAGCGGCCGCCCACTGAAGCTTTCTTT CASQRPPTEAFF
13 . . TRBJ2-3 TRBV7-9 TGTGCCAGCAGCTTAAAGCCTAAAGATACGCAGTATTTT CASSLKPKDTQYF
11 . . TRBJ1-1 TRBV28 TGTGCCACTTCAGGGGCGACTGAAGCTTTCTTT CATSGATEAFF
13 . . TRBJ2-7 TRBV27 TGTGCCAGCAGCAAAGACTGGACCTACGAGCAGTACTTC CASSKDWTYEQYF
17 . TRBD2 TRBJ2-1 TRBV9 TGTGCCAGCAGCGCCCCCAAACTAGCGGGGGACTACAATGAGCAGTTCTTC CASSAPKLAGDYNEQFF
14 . . TRBJ2-2 TRBV6-5 TGTGCCAGCAGGACGATCGGAGCGACCGGGGAGCTGTTTTTT CASRTIGATGELFF
15 . TRBD1 TRBJ1-1 TRBV7-2 TGTGCCAGCAGCCCTCGACAGGGGGCGCGGACTGAAGCTTTCTTT CASSPRQGARTEAFF
15 . TRBD2 TRBJ2-1 TRBV7-9 TGTGCCAGCAGTCTAGCGGGAACCCTTTACAATGAGCAGTTCTTC CASSLAGTLYNEQFF
17 . TRBD1 TRBJ2-7 TRBV9 TGTGCCAGCAGCGCATCCTCCGCGGGACAGGGTTTAGACGAGCAGTACTTC CASSASSAGQGLDEQYF
13 . . TRBJ1-2 TRBV5-1 TGCGCCAGCAGCGCCCAGGTTGAATATGGCTACACCTTC CASSAQVEYGYTF
14 . TRBD1 TRBJ2-2 TRBV9 TGTGCCAGCAGCCCAGGGGGGAACACCGGGGAGCTGTTTTTT CASSPGGNTGELFF
16 once . TRBJ1-1 TRBV27 TGTGCCAGCAGTCCCCAGGGCGGCAGTACTAACACTGAAGCTTTCTTT CASSPQGGSTNTEAFF
17 . . TRBJ2-1 TRBV9 TGTGCCAGCAGCGTAAGAGGACTAACCTGGGACTACAATGAGCAGTTCTTC CASSVRGLTWDYNEQFF
14 . . TRBJ1-2 TRBV9 TGTGCCAGCAGCGTAGAGGCGACCGGGTATGGCTACACCTTC CASSVEATGYGYTF
14 . . TRBJ2-7 TRBV6-1 TGTGCAGCCGGGAGAGACGTGAGAACCTACGAGCAGTACTTC CAAGRDVRTYEQYF
12 once . TRBJ2-5 TRBV6-5 TGTGCCAGTCGTCGGGGTGTTGAGACCCAGTACTTC CASRRGVETQYF
15 few TRBD1 TRBJ2-7 TRBV19 TGTGCCAGCACTCCGGGACAGGGGTACGCCTACGAGCAGTACTTC CASTPGQGYAYEQYF
15 few TRBD1 TRBJ1-2 TRBV6-5 TGTGCCAGCAGTCGCCTAGGACAGGGCGACTATGGCTACACCTTC CASSRLGQGDYGYTF
14 . . TRBJ1-5 TRBV19 TGTGCCAGTAGTATGATAGGGGGCAATCAGCCCCAGCATTTT CASSMIGGNQPQHF
15 few . TRBJ2-3 TRBV6-5 TGTGCCAGCAGCAGTATTAGCGGAATCACAGATACGCAGTATTTT CASSSISGITDTQYF
17 . . TRBJ2-7 TRBV7-8 TGTGCCAGCAGAAGTGGTGGGCAGGGCCTGAGCAGCTACGAGCAGTACTTC CASRSGGQGLSSYEQYF
15 . . TRBJ1-2 TRBV27 TGTGCCAGCAGCTCGGTAGAGAAGACAACTTATGGCTACACCTTC CASSSVEKTTYGYTF
20 once TRBD1 TRBJ2-1 TRBV4-3 TGCGCCAGCAGCCATTCATATCCGGGACAGGGATCATCCTACTACAATGAGCAGTTCTTC CASSHSYPGQGSSYYNEQFF
15 . . TRBJ2-2 TRBV2 TGTGCCAGCAGGGGTATTGACTCGAACACCGGGGAGCTGTTTTTT CASRGIDSNTGELFF
16 . TRBD1 TRBJ1-1 TRBV14 TGTGCCAGCAGCCGGGGACAGGGTTTTGGCGAAATGGAAGCTTTCTTT CASSRGQGFGEMEAFF
10 . . TRBJ2-5 TRBV19 TGTGCCAGCTTCTCCCTAGCCCAGTACTTC CASFSLAQYF
11 few . TRBJ1-2 TRBV9 TGTGCCAGCAGCTCCCTCTATGGCTACACCTTC CASSSLYGYTF
14 . . TRBJ2-1 TRBV6-5 TGTGCCAGCAGTTACTCGAGGGCAGACAATGAGCAGTTCTTC CASSYSRADNEQFF
13 once . TRBJ1-1 TRBV11-3 TGTGCCAGCAGCTTGACAGTGAACACTGAAGCTTTCTTT CASSLTVNTEAFF
16 . . TRBJ2-3 TRBV5-4 TGTGCCAGCAGCTTGGAGTGGGGGGTTGGCACAGATACGCAGTATTTT CASSLEWGVGTDTQYF
14 . . TRBJ2-3 TRBV6-1 TGTGCCAGCAGTGAGACTGCCCGTGCAGATACGCAGTATTTT CASSETARADTQYF
15 . TRBD2 TRBJ2-3 TRBV19 TGTGCCAGTGGAATAGCGGGAAGATCAACAGATACGCAGTATTTT CASGIAGRSTDTQYF
14 . . TRBJ1-1 TRBV29-1 TGCAGCGTCCGCAGGCAGAATGAGTACACTGAAGCTTTCTTT CSVRRQNEYTEAFF
14 . . TRBJ2-3 TRBV30 TGTGCCTGGAGTGTCGAGATGAGCACAGATACGCAGTATTTT CAWSVEMSTDTQYF
19 . TRBD2 TRBJ2-4 TRBV9 TGTGCCAGCAGCCCCCTGGGACTAGCGGGGGGTCTAGCCAAAAACATTCAGTACTTC CASSPLGLAGGLAKNIQYF
15 medium-sized TRBD1 TRBJ1-5 TRBV5-6 TGTGCCAGCAGCTTAACCGGGACAGATAATCAGCCCCAGCATTTT CASSLTGTDNQPQHF
12 . . TRBJ1-5 TRBV9 TGTGCCAGCAGCCCGGGAGGTGGTCCCCAGCATTTT CASSPGGGPQHF
16 . TRBD2 TRBJ2-3 TRBV5-8 TGTGCCAGCAGCAAGCAGGGGACTAGCGGGAGAGATACGCAGTATTTT CASSKQGTSGRDTQYF
15 . . TRBJ2-1 TRBV6-5 TGTGCCAGCAGTTCCGCTTTAGGCGAGGGGGATGAGCAGTTCTTC CASSSALGEGDEQFF
17 . TRBD2 TRBJ2-3 TRBV15 TGTGCCACCAGCAGTGACGCACCCGGGAGGGGCACAGATACGCAGTATTTT CATSSDAPGRGTDTQYF
13 . TRBD2 TRBJ2-7 TRBV29-1 TGCAGCGTGCTAGCGGGAGGAACCTACGAGCAGTACTTC CSVLAGGTYEQYF
14 . . TRBJ1-1 TRBV19 TGTGCCAGTAGTTTATCGTCTTTGAACACTGAAGCTTTCTTT CASSLSSLNTEAFF
13 . . TRBJ2-3 TRBV6-5 TGTGCCAGCAGTTACGCCAGGCCAGATACGCAGTATTTT CASSYARPDTQYF
11 few . TRBJ2-3 TRBV29-1 TGCAGTGTTTCTAGCACAGATACGCAGTATTTT CSVSSTDTQYF
15 . TRBD2 TRBJ2-3 TRBV19 TGTGCCAGTACTCCGACCAGGGGACTAGCGGATACGCAGTATTTT CASTPTRGLADTQYF
15 . TRBD2 TRBJ2-7 TRBV27 TGTGCCAGCACCCCGACCCCGGGAGGGAATGGGGAGCAGTACTTC CASTPTPGGNGEQYF